These T cell receptor beta chains were read from a single sample in a study of breast tumors, draining lymph nodes, adjacent tissues. TCRdb ran MiXCR on the multiplex PCR reads and lists one entry per CDR3 protein. Of 150,000 to 200,000 distinct CDR3 sequences in the sample, roughly a third were seen once. Sequencing input: axillary lymph node tissue. All receptors derive from a female donor with breast cancer. Some clones in this sample may be carry-over from other donors' samples. Both conserved end residues are trimmed from each CDR3. Size is stated for part of the rows, as once, few or many counts, or as a class when the clone is expanded.

v_gene	abundance	j_gene	CDR3aa
TRBV5-8	many	TRBJ2-7	ASSDKWEQY
TRBV20-1	-	TRBJ1-6	SAIDYNRVGSPLH
TRBV2	-	TRBJ1-2	ASSAPTTGGFGYT
TRBV12-5	-	TRBJ1-1	ASGLVGGGEAF
TRBV18	-	TRBJ2-1	ASAQRDRNNEQF
TRBV6-5	many	TRBJ1-2	ASSRARETGGGYGYT
TRBV9	many	TRBJ2-5	ASSERDRDWETQY
TRBV30	many	TRBJ2-1	AWSVLGVTDNEQF
TRBV20-1	-	TRBJ2-1	SARPSGRAIYEQF
TRBV19	-	TRBJ1-4	ASSIPGAAPNEKLF
TRBV7-9	many	TRBJ2-7	ASSALGEQY
TRBV5-8	many	TRBJ1-2	ASSLGRVSNYGYT
TRBV7-9	many	TRBJ2-5	ASSLGGGLGQETQY
TRBV13	many	TRBJ2-5	ASSLVPEETQY
TRBV20-1	many	TRBJ1-2	SARAGTGSAYGYT
TRBV2	-	TRBJ1-2	AKTLQANYGCT
TRBV11-1	many	TRBJ1-2	ASSFTQANYGYT
TRBV20-1	-	TRBJ1-5	SATEGQAEPQH
TRBV6-1	few	TRBJ2-1	ASKTSPYNEQF
TRBV4-1	many	TRBJ2-6	ASSQRGQGGAGANVLT
TRBV10-3	-	TRBJ1-5	AISEPYQGTKGEQH
TRBV20-1	many	TRBJ2-7	SATPRTGEYEQY
TRBV15	many	TRBJ2-3	ATSRAGETDTQY
TRBV6-5	once	TRBJ1-1	ASSYRNTEAF
TRBV27	-	TRBJ1-5	ANSRGSSVNQPQH
TRBV19	-	TRBJ2-6	ASSRVGANVLT
TRBV19	many	TRBJ1-4	ASSAHREGLEKLF
TRBV5-1	many	TRBJ2-1	ASSSRDRAKRMSYNEQF